The 8 T cell receptor beta chains given below trace back to one sample, sequenced in a study of beta chain features in type 1 diabetes. Of the isolated RNA, all was reverse transcribed, and so the sequenced material was expressed TCRB transcripts. The repertoire was sequenced with immunoSEQ multiplex PCR; TCRdb's copy has only in-frame clones and lacks some. The repertoire holds 120,000 to 150,000 clones, about 7.1% seen once, with roughly 1.4% in the top ten. Sequenced input: central memory CD4+ T cells from blood. The receptor source for this set is a woman in her twenties or thirties in good health.

This clone appeared a few times. The chain has TRBV11-2 and TRBJ2-1; TRBD2 matches at 14 bases. Germline loops: CDR1 SGHAT, CDR2 FQNNGV. The CDR3 sequence is 15 residues long. V was pared by 4 bases and J by 9 bases, with 5 bases of the junction left unmatched. The CDR3 DNA reads as TGTGCCAGCAGCTCGGGACTAGCGGGAGAGGGTGAGCAGTTCTTC. Translating gives CASSSGLAGEGEQFF.

A few counts support this clone. This chain connects TRBV14 to TRBJ2-3; TRBD2 matches 13 bases. V trimming: 5 bases; J trimming: 6 bases; junction bases outside the gene matches: 14. Germline-derived CDR1 and CDR2 are SGHDN and FVKESK. This CDR3 region has 18 residues. In nucleotides, the CDR3 is TGTGCCAGCAGCGCTTTGTTCGGACTAGCGGGAGATTCGGATACGCAGTATTTT. The encoded protein is CASSALFGLAGDSDTQYF. The complete variable domain, with remaining parts taken from reference TRBV14 and TRBJ2-3, reads EAGVTQFPSHSVIEKGQTVTLRCDPISGHDNLYWYRRVMGKEIKFLLHFVKESKQDESGMPNNRFLAERTGGTYSTLKVQPAELEDSGVYFCASSALFGLAGDSDTQYFGPGTRLTVL.

This clone was picked up a small number of times. The chain is built from TRBV9 and TRBJ1-1, with 12 bases matching TRBD1. Germline assignment: CDR1 SGDLS and CDR2 YYNGEE. CDR3 length: 16 amino acids. The V segment lost 2 bases and the J segment 4 bases; nucleotides outside the gene matches: 6. As DNA, the CDR3 is TGTGCCAGCAGCGTGGGGACAGGGGGCCGGAGCACTGAAGCTTTCTTT. Its translation is CASSVGTGGRSTEAFF.

This clone was picked up many times. Written as DNA, the CDR3 is TGCAGCGCCGGGGAGCTGACAGATACGCAGTATTTT. As protein: CSAGELTDTQYF. This rearrangement joins TRBV29-1 to TRBJ2-3; the D gene is possibly TRBD2 (5 bases). The CDR3 runs 12 residues. The V and J ends lost 7 bases and 3 bases respectively, with 11 bases between them. Germline-derived CDR1 and CDR2 are SQVTM and ANQGSEA.

V is TRBV5-8 and J is TRBJ2-1, with 13 bases fitting TRBD2. The trim removed 7 bases at V and 9 bases at J, leaving 10 bases unmatched. The CDR3 loop spans 15 amino acids. In germline, CDR1 is SGHTS, CDR2 YDEGEE. The CDR3: CASRAGLAGVGEQFF. For the CDR3, the DNA is TGTGCCAGCCGAGCCGGACTAGCGGGAGTGGGTGAGCAGTTCTTC.

This clone was observed a handful of times. The chain joins TRBV19 to TRBJ2-3; 7 bases are a match to TRBD1. The germline gives CDR1 LNHDA, CDR2 SQIVND (reference sequence). After removal of 6 bases from V and 4 bases from J, the junction contained 7 bases not matched to a gene. The CDR3 totals 14 residues. This CDR3 is CASRRQGVADTQYF. CDR3 in DNA: TGTGCCAGTAGAAGACAGGGCGTCGCAGATACGCAGTATTTT.

J is TRBJ2-1 and V is TRBV5-4; 10 positions agree with TRBD1. Germline V gene data show CDR1 as SGHNT and CDR2 as YYREEE (reference sequence). V trimming: 5 bases; J trimming: 7 bases; junction bases outside the gene matches: 9. CDR3 length: 15 amino acids. The CDR3 protein is CASRYGTGEGNEQFF. DNA for the CDR3: TGTGCCAGCAGGTACGGGACAGGGGAGGGGAATGAGCAGTTCTTC.

J is TRBJ2-5 and V is TRBV28; D may be TRBD2 (5 bases). CDR1 and CDR2 (germline): MDHEN, SYDVKM. Trimming took off 1 base at V and 5 bases at J, with 17 bases between the two ends. The CDR3 totals 16 residues. DNA for the CDR3: TGTGCCAGCAGTTTATTTGAGGGAGTAACGGTGGAGACCCAGTACTTC. Translating gives CASSLFEGVTVETQYF.